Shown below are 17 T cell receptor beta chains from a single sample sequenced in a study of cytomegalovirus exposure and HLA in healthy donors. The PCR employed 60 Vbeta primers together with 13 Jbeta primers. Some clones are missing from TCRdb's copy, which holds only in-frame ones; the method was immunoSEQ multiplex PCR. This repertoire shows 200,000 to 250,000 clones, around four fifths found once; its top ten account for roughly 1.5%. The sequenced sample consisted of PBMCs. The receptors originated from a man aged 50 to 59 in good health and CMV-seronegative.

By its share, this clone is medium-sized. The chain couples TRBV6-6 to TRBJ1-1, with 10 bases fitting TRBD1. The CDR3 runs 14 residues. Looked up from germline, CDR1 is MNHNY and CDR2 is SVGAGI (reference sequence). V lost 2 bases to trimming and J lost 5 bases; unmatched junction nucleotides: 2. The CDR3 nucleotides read TGTGCCAGCAGTTACACGGGACAGGGGACTGAAGCTTTCTTT. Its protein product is CASSYTGQGTEAFF.

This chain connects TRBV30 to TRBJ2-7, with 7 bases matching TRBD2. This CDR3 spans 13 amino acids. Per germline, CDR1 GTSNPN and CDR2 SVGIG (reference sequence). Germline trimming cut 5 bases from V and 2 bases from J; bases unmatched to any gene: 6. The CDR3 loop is CAWGRAGTYEQYF. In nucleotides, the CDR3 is TGTGCCTGGGGCCGAGCGGGAACCTACGAGCAGTACTTC.

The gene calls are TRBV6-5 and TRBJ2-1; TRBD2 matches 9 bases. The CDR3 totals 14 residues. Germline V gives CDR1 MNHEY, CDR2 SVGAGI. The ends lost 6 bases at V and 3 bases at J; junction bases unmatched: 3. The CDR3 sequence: CASRYSGSYNEQFF. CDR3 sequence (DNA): TGTGCCAGCAGATATAGCGGGAGCTACAATGAGCAGTTCTTC.

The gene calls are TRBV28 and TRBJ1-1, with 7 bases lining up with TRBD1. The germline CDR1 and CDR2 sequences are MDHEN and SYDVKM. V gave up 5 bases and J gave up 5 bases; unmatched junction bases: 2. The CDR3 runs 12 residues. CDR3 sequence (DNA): TGTGCCAGCAGTGAGGGGGCAACTGAAGCTTTCTTT. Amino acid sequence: CASSEGATEAFF.

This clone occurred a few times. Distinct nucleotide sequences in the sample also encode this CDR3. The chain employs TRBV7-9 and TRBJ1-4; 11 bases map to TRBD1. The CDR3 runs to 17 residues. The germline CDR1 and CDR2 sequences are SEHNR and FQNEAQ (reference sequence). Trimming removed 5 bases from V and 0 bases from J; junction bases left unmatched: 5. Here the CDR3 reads CASSNRDRGSTNEKLFF. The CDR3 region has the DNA TGTGCCAGCAGCAACCGGGACAGGGGGTCAACTAATGAAAAACTGTTTTTT.

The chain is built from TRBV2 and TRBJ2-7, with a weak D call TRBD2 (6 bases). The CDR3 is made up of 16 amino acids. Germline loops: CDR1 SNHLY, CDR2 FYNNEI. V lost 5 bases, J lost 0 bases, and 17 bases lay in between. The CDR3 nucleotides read TGTGCCAGCAGTCTCCTACCGGGAGCTATCTCCTACGAGCAGTACTTC. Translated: CASSLLPGAISYEQYF.

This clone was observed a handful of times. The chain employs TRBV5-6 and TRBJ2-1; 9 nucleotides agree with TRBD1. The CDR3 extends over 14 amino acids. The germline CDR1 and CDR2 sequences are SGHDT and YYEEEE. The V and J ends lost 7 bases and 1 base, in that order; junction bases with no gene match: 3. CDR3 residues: CASRTGDSYNEQFF. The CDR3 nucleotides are TGTGCCAGCCGGACAGGGGATTCCTACAATGAGCAGTTCTTC.

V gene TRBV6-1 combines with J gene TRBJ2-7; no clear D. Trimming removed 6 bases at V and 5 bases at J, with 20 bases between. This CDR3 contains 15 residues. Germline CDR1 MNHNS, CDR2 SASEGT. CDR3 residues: CASSPARLNDNEQYF. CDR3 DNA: TGTGCCAGCAGCCCGGCGAGGCTCAATGATAACGAGCAGTACTTC.

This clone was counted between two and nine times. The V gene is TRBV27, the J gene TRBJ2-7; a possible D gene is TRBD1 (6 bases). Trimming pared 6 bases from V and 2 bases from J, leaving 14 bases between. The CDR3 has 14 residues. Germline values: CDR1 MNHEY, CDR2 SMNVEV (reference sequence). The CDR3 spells CASRGFRGTYEQYF. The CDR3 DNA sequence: TGTGCCAGCAGGGGATTCAGGGGTACCTACGAGCAGTACTTC.

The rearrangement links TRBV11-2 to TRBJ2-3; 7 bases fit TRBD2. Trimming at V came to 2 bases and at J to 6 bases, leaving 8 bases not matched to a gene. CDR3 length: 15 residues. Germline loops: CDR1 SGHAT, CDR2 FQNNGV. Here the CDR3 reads CASSLSVVGGDTQYF. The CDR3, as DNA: TGTGCCAGCAGCTTAAGTGTCGTGGGGGGGGATACGCAGTATTTT.

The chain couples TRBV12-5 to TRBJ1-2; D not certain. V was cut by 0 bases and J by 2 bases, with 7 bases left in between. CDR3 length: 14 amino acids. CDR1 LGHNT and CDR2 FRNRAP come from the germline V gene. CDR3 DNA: TGTGCTAGTGGTTTGGTCGGAGGGAACTATGGCTACACCTTC. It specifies CASGLVGGNYGYTF.

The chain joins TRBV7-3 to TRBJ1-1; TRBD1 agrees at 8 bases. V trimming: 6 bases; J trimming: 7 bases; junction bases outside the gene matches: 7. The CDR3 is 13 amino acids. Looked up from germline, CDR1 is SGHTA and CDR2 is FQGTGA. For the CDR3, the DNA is TGTGCCAGCAGAAAGGACAGGGAGAATGAAGCTTTCTTT. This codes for CASRKDRENEAFF.

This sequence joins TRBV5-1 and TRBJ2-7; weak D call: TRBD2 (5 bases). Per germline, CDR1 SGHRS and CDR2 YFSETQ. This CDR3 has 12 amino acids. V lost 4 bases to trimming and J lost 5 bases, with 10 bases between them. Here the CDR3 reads CASSASGNEQYF. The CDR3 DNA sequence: TGCGCCAGCAGCGCCTCGGGGAACGAGCAGTACTTC.

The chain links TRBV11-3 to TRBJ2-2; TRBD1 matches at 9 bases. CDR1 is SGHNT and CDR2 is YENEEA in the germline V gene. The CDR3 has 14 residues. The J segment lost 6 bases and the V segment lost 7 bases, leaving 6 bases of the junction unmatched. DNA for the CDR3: TGTGCCAGCACCACCGACAGGGGGGCCGGGGAGCTGTTTTTT. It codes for CASTTDRGAGELFF.

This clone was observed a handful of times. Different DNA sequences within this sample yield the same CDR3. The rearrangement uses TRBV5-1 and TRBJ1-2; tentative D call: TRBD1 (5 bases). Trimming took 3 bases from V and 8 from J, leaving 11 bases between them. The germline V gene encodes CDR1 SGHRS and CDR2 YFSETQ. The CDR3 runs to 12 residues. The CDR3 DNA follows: TGCGCCAGCAGCTCACCAGGGAACGGCTACACCTTC. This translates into CASSSPGNGYTF.

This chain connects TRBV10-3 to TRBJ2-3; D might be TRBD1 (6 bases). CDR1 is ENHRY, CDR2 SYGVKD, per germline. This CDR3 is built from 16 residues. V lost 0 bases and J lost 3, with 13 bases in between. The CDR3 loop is CAISESGTRYTDTQYF. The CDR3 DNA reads TGTGCCATCAGTGAGTCCGGGACAAGGTATACAGATACGCAGTATTTT.

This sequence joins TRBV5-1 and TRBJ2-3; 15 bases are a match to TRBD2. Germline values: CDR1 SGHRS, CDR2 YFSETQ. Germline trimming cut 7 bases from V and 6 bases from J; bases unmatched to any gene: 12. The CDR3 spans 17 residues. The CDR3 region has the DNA TGCGCCAGCGAAACCGGGGGGACTAGCGGGAGGTACGATACGCAGTATTTT. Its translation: CASETGGTSGRYDTQYF.